This is a list of T cell receptor beta chains from one sample in a study of OX40 agonist ivuxolimab in advanced cancers. Measured with immunoSEQ multiplex PCR; TCRdb has only the in-frame clones, and not every one. This table has approximately 50,000 clones, roughly 89% appearing once. Sequences were derived from CD4+ or CD8+ T cells sorted from blood, sampled in a trial of the OX40 agonist ivuxolimab. The origin of the receptors is an adult with an advanced solid tumor such as melanoma, head and neck, liver or kidney cancer. The CDR3 runs from the conserved cysteine through the conserved F or W. The D gene is left open where the match is weak. Some rows have no size entry. The others give once, few or many, or a class for an expanded clone.

J gene: TRBJ2-7
clone size: -
D gene: -
V gene: TRBV11-2
CDR3 protein: CASSLDSLPGTYEQYF
CDR3 DNA: TGTGCCAGCAGCTTAGATTCCCTTCCCGGGACCTACGAGCAGTACTTC

J gene: TRBJ1-1
clone size: few
D gene: -
V gene: TRBV19
CDR3 protein: CASQGKGNTEAFF
CDR3 DNA: TGTGCCAGCCAGGGGAAAGGAAACACTGAAGCTTTCTTT

J gene: TRBJ2-5
clone size: -
D gene: TRBD2
V gene: TRBV4-1
CDR3 protein: CASSRTTSGRLETQYF
CDR3 DNA: TGCGCCAGCAGCCGAACGACTAGCGGGAGGTTAGAGACCCAGTACTTC

J gene: TRBJ1-1
clone size: -
D gene: -
V gene: TRBV14
CDR3 protein: CASSQKSRQVLNTEAFF
CDR3 DNA: TGTGCCAGCAGCCAAAAGTCCAGACAGGTCTTGAACACTGAAGCTTTCTTT

J gene: TRBJ2-7
clone size: -
D gene: -
V gene: TRBV2
CDR3 protein: CASSLSSYEQYF
CDR3 DNA: TGTGCCAGCAGTCTTAGCTCCTACGAGCAGTACTTC

J gene: TRBJ2-5
clone size: -
D gene: TRBD1
V gene: TRBV9
CDR3 protein: CASSVGTGGEETQYF
CDR3 DNA: TGTGCCAGCAGCGTGGGGACAGGGGGCGAGGAGACCCAGTACTTC

J gene: TRBJ1-5
clone size: -
D gene: -
V gene: TRBV5-1
CDR3 protein: CASSLRRGQPQHF
CDR3 DNA: TGCGCCAGCAGCTTGAGACGGGGTCAGCCCCAGCATTTT

J gene: TRBJ2-1
clone size: -
D gene: TRBD2
V gene: TRBV2
CDR3 protein: CASSEGVAGGVNEQFF
CDR3 DNA: TGTGCCAGCAGTGAAGGGGTAGCGGGAGGAGTAAATGAGCAGTTCTTC

J gene: TRBJ2-7
clone size: -
D gene: TRBD1
V gene: TRBV11-2
CDR3 protein: CASSSGQEFYEQYF
CDR3 DNA: TGTGCCAGCAGCTCGGGACAGGAATTCTACGAGCAGTACTTC

J gene: TRBJ1-1
clone size: few
D gene: TRBD1
V gene: TRBV30
CDR3 protein: CAWRLDRGQGTEAFF
CDR3 DNA: TGTGCCTGGAGGCTTGACAGGGGGCAGGGCACTGAAGCTTTCTTT

J gene: TRBJ1-2
clone size: -
D gene: TRBD1
V gene: TRBV5-8
CDR3 protein: CASSLPGQGGGGYTF
CDR3 DNA: TGTGCCAGCAGCTTACCGGGACAGGGAGGAGGTGGCTACACCTTC

J gene: TRBJ2-7
clone size: -
D gene: -
V gene: TRBV10-1
CDR3 protein: CASSEDSFDGQYF
CDR3 DNA: TGCGCCAGCAGTGAGGACAGCTTTGACGGGCAGTACTTC

J gene: TRBJ2-1
clone size: once
D gene: -
V gene: TRBV13
CDR3 protein: CASSAYKDSYNEQFF
CDR3 DNA: TGTGCCAGCAGCGCATATAAGGACTCCTACAATGAGCAGTTCTTC

J gene: TRBJ1-5
clone size: -
D gene: -
V gene: TRBV4-3
CDR3 protein: CASSPRAGNQPQHF
CDR3 DNA: TGCGCCAGCAGCCCCAGGGCAGGGAATCAGCCCCAGCATTTT

J gene: TRBJ1-1
clone size: -
D gene: -
V gene: TRBV6-5
CDR3 protein: CASSYSSGHTEAFF
CDR3 DNA: TGTGCCAGCAGTTACTCGTCAGGGCACACTGAAGCTTTCTTT

J gene: TRBJ1-2
clone size: -
D gene: TRBD1
V gene: TRBV6-1
CDR3 protein: CASSEPGGAGRGYTF
CDR3 DNA: TGTGCCAGCAGTGAACCAGGGGGCGCAGGACGTGGCTACACCTTC

J gene: TRBJ1-4
clone size: -
D gene: -
V gene: TRBV19
CDR3 protein: CASSPPGDTFIRLFF
CDR3 DNA: TGTGCCAGTAGCCCGCCCGGGGACACTTTTATTCGCCTGTTTTTT

J gene: TRBJ2-7
clone size: -
D gene: TRBD2
V gene: TRBV6-6
CDR3 protein: CASTLGTSGTYEQYF
CDR3 DNA: TGTGCCAGCACTCTCGGGACTAGCGGGACTTACGAGCAGTACTTC

J gene: TRBJ1-4
clone size: once
D gene: -
V gene: TRBV11-2
CDR3 protein: CASSLEFRINEKLFF
CDR3 DNA: TGTGCCAGCAGCTTAGAGTTTAGGATTAATGAAAAACTGTTTTTT

J gene: TRBJ2-3
clone size: -
D gene: -
V gene: TRBV30
CDR3 protein: CACIQGPRTDTQYF
CDR3 DNA: TGTGCCTGCATACAGGGTCCCCGCACAGATACGCAGTATTTT

J gene: TRBJ2-6
clone size: -
D gene: -
V gene: TRBV5-1
CDR3 protein: CASSLDGNSGANVLTF
CDR3 DNA: TGCGCCAGCAGCTTAGACGGTAACTCTGGGGCCAACGTCCTGACTTTC

J gene: TRBJ1-1
clone size: -
D gene: -
V gene: TRBV21-1
CDR3 protein: CASSNPTLDNTEAFF
CDR3 DNA: TGTGCCAGCAGCAACCCCACTTTGGACAACACTGAAGCTTTCTTT

J gene: TRBJ1-4
clone size: -
D gene: -
V gene: TRBV6-6
CDR3 protein: CASKVRVANEKLFF
CDR3 DNA: TGTGCCAGCAAGGTTCGGGTGGCTAATGAAAAACTGTTTTTT

J gene: TRBJ2-5
clone size: -
D gene: -
V gene: TRBV29-1
CDR3 protein: CSVGGGRQETQYF
CDR3 DNA: TGCAGCGTTGGGGGTGGGCGCCAAGAGACCCAGTACTTC

J gene: TRBJ2-1
clone size: -
D gene: -
V gene: TRBV19
CDR3 protein: CASSHIGRGLLGDEQFF
CDR3 DNA: TGTGCCAGTAGCCATATCGGGCGGGGCCTCCTGGGCGATGAGCAGTTCTTC

J gene: TRBJ1-2
clone size: -
D gene: TRBD1
V gene: TRBV19
CDR3 protein: CASSLSLGTGNGYTF
CDR3 DNA: TGTGCCAGTAGTTTATCACTCGGGACAGGGAATGGCTACACCTTC

J gene: TRBJ2-5
clone size: -
D gene: TRBD2
V gene: TRBV7-9
CDR3 protein: CASSLYSGSTETQYF
CDR3 DNA: TGTGCCAGCAGCTTATATAGCGGGAGCACCGAGACCCAGTACTTC

J gene: TRBJ1-1
clone size: once
D gene: -
V gene: TRBV18
CDR3 protein: CASSYYRDRTEAFF
CDR3 DNA: TGTGCCAGCTCCTACTACAGGGATCGGACTGAAGCTTTCTTT

J gene: TRBJ1-5
clone size: -
D gene: -
V gene: TRBV30
CDR3 protein: CAWSKQGNQPQHF
CDR3 DNA: TGTGCCTGGAGTAAGCAGGGCAATCAGCCCCAGCATTTT

J gene: TRBJ2-5
clone size: -
D gene: -
V gene: TRBV30
CDR3 protein: CAWSGETAYQETQYF
CDR3 DNA: TGTGCCTGGAGTGGAGAGACCGCGTACCAAGAGACCCAGTACTTC

J gene: TRBJ1-1
clone size: -
D gene: TRBD1
V gene: TRBV27
CDR3 protein: CASSHLPPGQEGTEAFF
CDR3 DNA: TGTGCCAGCAGCCACCTCCCACCGGGACAGGAGGGGACTGAAGCTTTCTTT

J gene: TRBJ1-2
clone size: -
D gene: -
V gene: TRBV7-8
CDR3 protein: CASSFGSNRGYTF
CDR3 DNA: TGTGCCAGCAGCTTCGGGTCCAACCGGGGCTACACCTTC

J gene: TRBJ2-1
clone size: once
D gene: -
V gene: TRBV11-3
CDR3 protein: CASSSGVFNEQFF
CDR3 DNA: TGTGCCAGCAGCTCAGGGGTCTTCAATGAGCAGTTCTTC

J gene: TRBJ2-1
clone size: -
D gene: TRBD2
V gene: TRBV2
CDR3 protein: CASSDLTSGGSSYNEQFF
CDR3 DNA: TGTGCCAGCAGCGATCTGACTAGCGGGGGGAGCTCCTACAATGAGCAGTTCTTC

J gene: TRBJ2-1
clone size: -
D gene: TRBD1
V gene: TRBV5-8
CDR3 protein: CASSRHRGLERNEQFF
CDR3 DNA: TGTGCCAGCAGCCGACACAGGGGCTTAGAGAGGAATGAGCAGTTCTTC

J gene: TRBJ1-6
clone size: few
D gene: TRBD1
V gene: TRBV30
CDR3 protein: CAWKGKGTENSPLHF
CDR3 DNA: TGTGCCTGGAAGGGCAAAGGGACAGAGAATTCACCCCTCCACTTT

J gene: TRBJ2-7
clone size: -
D gene: TRBD2
V gene: TRBV9
CDR3 protein: CASSVGLAGGPLYF
CDR3 DNA: TGTGCCAGCAGCGTAGGGCTAGCGGGAGGGCCGCTGTACTTC

J gene: TRBJ2-7
clone size: -
D gene: -
V gene: TRBV2
CDR3 protein: CASRGAAYEQYF
CDR3 DNA: TGTGCCAGCAGGGGCGCAGCCTACGAGCAGTACTTC

J gene: TRBJ2-1
clone size: -
D gene: -
V gene: TRBV21-1
CDR3 protein: CASSKYFDNEQFF
CDR3 DNA: TGTGCCAGCAGCAAATACTTCGACAATGAGCAGTTCTTC

J gene: TRBJ1-2
clone size: -
D gene: TRBD1
V gene: TRBV5-4
CDR3 protein: CASSLPGGNYGYTF
CDR3 DNA: TGTGCCAGCAGCTTACCAGGGGGCAACTATGGCTACACCTTC

J gene: TRBJ1-4
clone size: once
D gene: -
V gene: TRBV18
CDR3 protein: CASSPGPLEKLFF
CDR3 DNA: TGTGCCAGCTCACCAGGTCCGTTGGAAAAACTGTTTTTT

J gene: TRBJ1-5
clone size: few
D gene: TRBD1
V gene: TRBV19
CDR3 protein: CASSIWYGTDGNQPQHF
CDR3 DNA: TGTGCCAGTAGTATATGGTACGGGACAGATGGCAATCAGCCCCAGCATTTT

J gene: TRBJ2-2
clone size: -
D gene: TRBD2
V gene: TRBV5-1
CDR3 protein: CASRAQGGTGELFF
CDR3 DNA: TGCGCCAGCAGGGCCCAGGGAGGGACCGGGGAGCTGTTTTTT

J gene: TRBJ1-1
clone size: -
D gene: -
V gene: TRBV19
CDR3 protein: CASSIGGRANTEAFF
CDR3 DNA: TGTGCCAGTAGTATAGGGGGCAGGGCCAACACTGAAGCTTTCTTT

J gene: TRBJ1-1
clone size: -
D gene: TRBD1
V gene: TRBV5-1
CDR3 protein: CASSLAAGGGMNTEAFF
CDR3 DNA: TGCGCCAGCAGCTTGGCCGCAGGGGGCGGGATGAACACTGAAGCTTTCTTT